This TCR beta chain was captured in a study of blood T cell repertoires in COVID-19. In germline, CDR1 is SGHAT, CDR2 FQNNGV. CDR3 size: 14 residues. V lost 0 bases and J lost 10, with 10 bases in between. The repertoire was sequenced with immunoSEQ multiplex PCR; TCRdb's copy has only in-frame clones and lacks some. The sample holds around 40,000 clones, 85% to 95% seen once. Sample: peripheral blood. The V call is TRBV11-2, the J call TRBJ1-6; D call uncertain. This TCR derives from a human donor with active COVID-19. The donor label of this sample is uncertain. The CDR3 loop reads CASSLDPGYSPLHF. In DNA form, the CDR3 reads TGTGCCAGCAGCTTAGATCCAGGCTACTCACCCCTCCACTTT.